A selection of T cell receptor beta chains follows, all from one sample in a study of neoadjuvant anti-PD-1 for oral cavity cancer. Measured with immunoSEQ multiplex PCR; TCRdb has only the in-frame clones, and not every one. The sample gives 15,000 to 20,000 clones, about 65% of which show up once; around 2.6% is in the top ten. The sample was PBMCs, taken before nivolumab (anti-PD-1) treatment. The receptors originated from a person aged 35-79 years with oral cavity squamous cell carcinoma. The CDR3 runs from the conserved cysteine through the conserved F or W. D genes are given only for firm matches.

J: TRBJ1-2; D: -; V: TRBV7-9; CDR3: CASSLEGLGYGYTF
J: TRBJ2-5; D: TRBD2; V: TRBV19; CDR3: CASSTGGETQYF
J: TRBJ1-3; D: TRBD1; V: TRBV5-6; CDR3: CASSFPGTGGPGNTIYF
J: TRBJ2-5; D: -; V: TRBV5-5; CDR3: CASSLRSDRETQYF
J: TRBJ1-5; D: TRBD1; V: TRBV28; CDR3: CASRHGTALLTQHF
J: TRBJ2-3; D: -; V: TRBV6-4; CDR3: CASSDGSTDTQYF
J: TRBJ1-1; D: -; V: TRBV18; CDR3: CASSQAQRMNTEAFF
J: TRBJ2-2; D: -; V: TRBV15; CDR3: CATSRDASLFANTGELFF
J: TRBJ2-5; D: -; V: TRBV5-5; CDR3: CASSFSDGVGETQYF
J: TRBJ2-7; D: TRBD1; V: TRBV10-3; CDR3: CAISQGASTYEQYF
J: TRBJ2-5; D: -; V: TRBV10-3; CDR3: CAISESSGWGETQYF
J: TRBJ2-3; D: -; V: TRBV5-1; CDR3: CASSLNAVATDTQYF
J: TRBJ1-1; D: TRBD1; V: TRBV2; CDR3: CASSRNRGRTEAFF
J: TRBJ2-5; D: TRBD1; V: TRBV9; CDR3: CASSKETGGAGETQYF
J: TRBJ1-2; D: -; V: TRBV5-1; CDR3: CASSPGQPPYGYTF
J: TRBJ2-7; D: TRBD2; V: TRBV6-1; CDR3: CASRGGTSGSYEQYF
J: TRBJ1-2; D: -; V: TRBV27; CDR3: CASSLSGVYGYTF
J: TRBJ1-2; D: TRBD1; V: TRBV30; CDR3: CAWNRPGQGANGYTF
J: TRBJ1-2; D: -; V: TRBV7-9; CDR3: CASSRDNYGYTF
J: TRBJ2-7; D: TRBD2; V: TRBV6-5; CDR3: CASSYSGLVDEQYF
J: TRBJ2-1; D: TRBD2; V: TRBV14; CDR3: CASSSWTSGIFEQFF
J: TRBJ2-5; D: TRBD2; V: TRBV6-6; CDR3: CASYRSGSETQYF
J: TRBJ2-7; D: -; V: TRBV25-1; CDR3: CASSEEDRTYEQYF
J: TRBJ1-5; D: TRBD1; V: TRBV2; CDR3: CASRDRVGNQPQHF
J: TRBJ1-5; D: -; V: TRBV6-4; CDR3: CASSAENDQPQHF
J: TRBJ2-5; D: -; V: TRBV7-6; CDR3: CASSLSGLETQYF
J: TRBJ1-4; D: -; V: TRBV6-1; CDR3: CASSPTGAAHEKLFF
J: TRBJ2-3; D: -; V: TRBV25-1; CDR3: CASSFADTQYF
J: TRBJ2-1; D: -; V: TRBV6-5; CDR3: CASSLGRGPNEQFF
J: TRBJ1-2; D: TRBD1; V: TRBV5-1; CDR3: CASSSTGGDNYGYTF
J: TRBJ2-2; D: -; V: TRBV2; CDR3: CASSVSEGRGTGELFF
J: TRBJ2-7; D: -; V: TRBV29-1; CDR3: CSARREPSYEQYF
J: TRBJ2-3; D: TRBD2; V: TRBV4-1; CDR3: CASSQAYERETYF
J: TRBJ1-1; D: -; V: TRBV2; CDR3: CASSRTVNTEAFF
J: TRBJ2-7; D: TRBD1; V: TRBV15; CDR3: CATSTDRASFQQYF
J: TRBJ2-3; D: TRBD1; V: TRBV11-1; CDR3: CASSLPDRSTDTQYF
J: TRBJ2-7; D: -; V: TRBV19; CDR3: CASSVGLSYEQYF
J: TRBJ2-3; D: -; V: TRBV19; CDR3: CASRPPAADTQYF
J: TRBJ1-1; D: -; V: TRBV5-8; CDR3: CASSLYGVMNTEAFF
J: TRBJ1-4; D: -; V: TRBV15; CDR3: CATSRAFGTGNEKLFF
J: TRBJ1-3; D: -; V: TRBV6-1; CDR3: CASIKVGGSGNTIYF
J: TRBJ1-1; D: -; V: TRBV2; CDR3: CASSDGRGDTEAFF
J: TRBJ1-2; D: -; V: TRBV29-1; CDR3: CSVEAIRGEGLTYGYTF
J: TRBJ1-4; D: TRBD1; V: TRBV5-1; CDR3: CASSLEGADARRKLFF
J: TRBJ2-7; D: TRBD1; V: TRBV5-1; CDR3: CASSLEQGAREQYF
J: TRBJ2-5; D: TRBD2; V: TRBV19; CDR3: CASSNSGGETQYF
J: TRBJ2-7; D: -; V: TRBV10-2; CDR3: CASTNPQGGEQYF
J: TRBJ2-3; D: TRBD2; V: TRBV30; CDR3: CAWSRLGGRPTDTQYF
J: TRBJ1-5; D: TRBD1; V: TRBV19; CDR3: CACLGGLNQPQHF
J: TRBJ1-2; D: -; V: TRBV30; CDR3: CATGLGNYGYTF
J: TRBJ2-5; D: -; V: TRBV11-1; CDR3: CASGDLRREETQYF
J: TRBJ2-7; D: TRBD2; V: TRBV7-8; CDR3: CASSPGLAEVSQQYF
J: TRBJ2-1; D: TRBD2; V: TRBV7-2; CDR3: CASSGGGAGTYEQFF